This is a list of T cell receptor beta chains from one sample in a study of post-analysis software for immune sequencing data. MiXCR, applied by TCRdb to the PCR reads, yields one record per CDR3 protein. Seen here are roughly 570,000 distinct CDR3 sequences, 30% to 40% observed once, and the top ten hold around 6.1%. The source material was blood. The source of these receptors is a girl aged 2 to 17 with multiple sclerosis. Each CDR3 is given with its conserved first and last residue. A D gene is named only where the DNA matches it firmly. Clone size is stated in some rows and not others, as once, few, many or a class when expanded.

size	V	J	D	DNA	CDR3
NA	TRBV12-3/TRBV12-4	TRBJ2-1	TRBD2	TGTGCCAGCAGCCACAGCGGGGGGCACAATGAGCAGTTCTTC	CASSHSGGHNEQFF
NA	TRBV3-1	TRBJ2-1	TRBD1	TGTGCCAGCAATCTCGCCGGGACAGGGGGATACAATGAGCAGTTCTTC	CASNLAGTGGYNEQFF
few	TRBV10-3	TRBJ1-4	NA	TGTGCCATCAGTGAGTGGTCACAGGGTAATAGTGGAAAACTGTTTTTT	CAISEWSQGNSGKLFF
few	TRBV7-8	TRBJ2-5	TRBD2	TGTGCCAGCAGCTTACAGAAGTCGGGACTAGGGCCACAAGAGACCCAGTACTTC	CASSLQKSGLGPQETQYF
NA	TRBV20-1	TRBJ2-1	NA	TGCAGTGCTAGGGCCTTCTTAGGGGAGAGCTCCTACAATGAGCAGTTCTTC	CSARAFLGESSYNEQFF
NA	TRBV5-1	TRBJ2-1	TRBD1	TGCGCCAGTAGCCACGGACAGGTCCCCAATGAGCAGTTCTTC	CASSHGQVPNEQFF
many	TRBV5-5	TRBJ2-3	NA	TGTGCCAGCAGCTTGGATGGAGATACGCAGTATTTT	CASSLDGDTQYF
few	TRBV7-6	TRBJ2-5	TRBD2	TGTGCCAGCAGCAGGGGACTAGCGGGGGCCGAGACCCAGTACTTC	CASSRGLAGAETQYF
few	TRBV5-8	TRBJ1-2	NA	TGTGCCAGCAGCCGGGGGACGTCTGGCTACACCTTC	CASSRGTSGYTF
NA	TRBV6-6	TRBJ1-6	NA	TGTGCCAGCAGTTACTTGGGGTTTGGTTCACCCCTCCACTTT	CASSYLGFGSPLHF
few	TRBV4-2	TRBJ2-7	NA	TGTGCCAGCAGCCAAGACGAGCAGGGCTCCTACGAGCAGTACTTC	CASSQDEQGSYEQYF
few	TRBV5-1	TRBJ2-7	TRBD1	TGCGCCAGCAGCTTACCGGGACAGATCTACGAGCAGTACTTC	CASSLPGQIYEQYF
NA	TRBV12-3/TRBV12-4	TRBJ1-4	NA	TGTGCCAGCCAGGGGACTGCAACTAATGAAAAACTGTTTTTT	CASQGTATNEKLFF
NA	TRBV6-2/TRBV6-3	TRBJ2-7	NA	TGTGCCAGCACCTACCCGGGCAGTTCCTACGAGCAGTACTTC	CASTYPGSSYEQYF
NA	TRBV20-1	TRBJ2-7	NA	TGCAGTGCCAGGACAGACGGCTACGAGCAGTACTTC	CSARTDGYEQYF
NA	TRBV4-1	TRBJ2-2	TRBD2	TGCGCCAGCAGCCAAGTCAACTGGGGACTAGCGGGGGGCCGTGGCACCGGGGAGCTGTTTTTT	CASSQVNWGLAGGRGTGELFF
NA	TRBV7-9	TRBJ1-2	NA	TGTGCCAGCAGCTTAGCCGGCCTGCAGTTCGGCTACACCTTC	CASSLAGLQFGYTF
NA	TRBV5-1	TRBJ2-3	NA	TGCGCCAGCAGCTTGGGGGGTAGGACCCCCCTGGCAGGTACGCAGTATTTT	CASSLGGRTPLAGTQYF
NA	TRBV5-1	TRBJ2-7	NA	TGCGCCAGCAGCCAACCGGGACTTGTTAATGAGCAGTACTTC	CASSQPGLVNEQYF
few	TRBV7-9	TRBJ1-2	TRBD1	TGTGCCAGCAGCTTATTAGAAACAGGGGGTGGCTACACCTTC	CASSLLETGGGYTF
NA	TRBV5-6	TRBJ2-1	NA	TGTGCCAGCAGCTTGGTTAGCAGCAGAAATGAGCAGTTCTTC	CASSLVSSRNEQFF
once	TRBV20-1	TRBJ1-2	TRBD1	TGCAGTGCTATTGGGACAGGCAACCTGGGTGGCCACACCTTC	CSAIGTGNLGGHTF
NA	TRBV6-6	TRBJ2-7	NA	TGTGCCAGCAGCGTCAACAGGGTCCGGGAGCAGTACTTC	CASSVNRVREQYF
NA	TRBV20-1	TRBJ2-5	NA	TGCAGTGCTAGTTGGACACAAAGGGAGACCCAGTACTTC	CSASWTQRETQYF
NA	TRBV20-1	TRBJ1-1	NA	TGCAGTGCTAGAGATGGGACAATTGTCGCTGAAGCTTTCTTT	CSARDGTIVAEAFF
NA	TRBV10-3	TRBJ2-1	NA	TGTGCCATCGGGGAAAATGAGCAGTTCTTC	CAIGENEQFF
few	TRBV4-1	TRBJ1-2	NA	TGCGCCAGCAGCCAAAGGGAAGTGAACTATGGCTACACCTTC	CASSQREVNYGYTF
NA	TRBV20-1	TRBJ2-1	TRBD2	TGCAGTGCTAGAGATGTTAGGCGCGGGGGGGTCAATGAGCAGTTCTTC	CSARDVRRGGVNEQFF
few	TRBV7-2	TRBJ2-1	TRBD2	TGTGCCAGTAGCCTAGGCGAGCGGGGAGGGAATGAGCAGTTCTTC	CASSLGERGGNEQFF
few	TRBV19	TRBJ1-4	TRBD1	TGTGCCAGTAGTTCCGCCGGGACAGGGAATGAAAAACTGTTTTTT	CASSSAGTGNEKLFF
NA	TRBV19	TRBJ2-3	TRBD2	TGTGCCAGTAGTGAGCCTAGCGGGGGTGCTACAGATACGCAGTATTTT	CASSEPSGGATDTQYF
NA	TRBV20-1	TRBJ1-1	NA	TGCAGTGCTAGAGATCCCCGGGCCCAGAATTATGAAGCTTTCTTT	CSARDPRAQNYEAFF
NA	TRBV20-1	TRBJ2-5	TRBD1	TGCAGTGCAACAACTGGACAGGCTCAAGAGACCCAGGACTTC	CSATTGQAQETQDF
NA	TRBV5-1	TRBJ2-7	NA	TGCGCCAGCAGCTTGCAAGGCGAGCAGTACTTC	CASSLQGEQYF
few	TRBV7-9	TRBJ2-1	NA	TGTGCCAGCAGCCCCCCGGTTCTTGGGACTCCGTCCCAGTACAATGAGCAGTTCTTC	CASSPPVLGTPSQYNEQFF
once	TRBV5-1	TRBJ2-5	NA	TGCGCCAGCAGCTTGGTCAGCGGGTTGGGAGAGACCCAGTACTTC	CASSLVSGLGETQYF
few	TRBV7-2	TRBJ2-3	TRBD1	TGTGCCAGCAGCCGACAGGGCGGGGATACGCAGTATTTT	CASSRQGGDTQYF
few	TRBV20-1	TRBJ2-1	TRBD2	TGCAGTGCTAGAGGAGCGGGGGTCCCGAGCTCCTACAATGAGCAGTTCTTC	CSARGAGVPSSYNEQFF
NA	TRBV2	TRBJ2-2	NA	TGTGCCAGCAGACACGACAACAGAGGGGCCGGGGAGCTGTTTTTT	CASRHDNRGAGELFF
few	TRBV5-1	TRBJ1-2	TRBD1	TGCGCCAGCAGCTCGTCCCGAGACAGGGGGCTTGGGGCCGGCTACACCTTC	CASSSSRDRGLGAGYTF
once	TRBV20-1	TRBJ2-2	NA	TGCAGTGCTAGAGATCGCCCTGGCTCGATTGGCGCCGGGGAGCTGTTTTTT	CSARDRPGSIGAGELFF
NA	TRBV10-3	TRBJ2-7	NA	TGTGCCATCAGGGTAGGGGCGGCCTCCTACGAGCAGTACTTC	CAIRVGAASYEQYF
NA	TRBV10-3	TRBJ2-7	TRBD1	TGTGCCGTCAGTGACCAGGACAGGCTCCCCTACGAGCAGTACTTC	CAVSDQDRLPYEQYF
few	TRBV5-1	TRBJ2-7	NA	TGCGCCAGCACCAGGGAGAACTCCTACGAGCAGTACTTC	CASTRENSYEQYF